Sequencing of this T cell receptor (beta chain) was carried out in a study of vaccination effects on CD4 cells after COVID-19. Study-level results: Recruitment yielded few convalescent patients, and the study had no early post-infection timepoints. Mainly new vaccine-induced clones made up the post-vaccine spike-reactive clones in convalescents.

Expansion of antigen-specific CD4+ T cells with viral peptide pools was carried out by the ViraFEST assay before sequencing. After roughly 9 days in culture, the CD4+ T cells were isolated. This individual tested PCR-positive for SARS-CoV-2 infection between March and December 2020. V dropped 5 bases and J dropped 9 bases, with 22 bases sitting between them. This CDR3 is 15 amino acids long. CDR1 is MNHNY, CDR2 SVGAGI, per germline (reference sequence). Libraries were prepared by immunoSEQ multiplex PCR; TCRdb keeps only in-frame clonotypes and omits some of them. The table shows roughly 30,000 clones, with under 80% occurring only once. Turning to this clone: Its antigen is not identified.

The clonotype was recovered from a human donor who had a prior SARS-CoV-2 infection. This chain connects TRBV6-6 to TRBJ1-1; possibly TRBD1 for D (6 bases). The sample was CD4+ T cells from PBMCs cultured with a peptide pool, taken before COVID-19 vaccination. The CDR3 sequence: CASSKGGEGQLKAFF. The CDR3 nucleotides are TGTGCCAGCAGTAAGGGGGGCGAGGGACAACTAAAAGCTTTCTTT.